This section outlines one T cell receptor beta chain sequence together with its context. This clone's antigen is unknown. The record has no base qualities; no much larger clone is one base away. The CDR3 regions of human TCRbeta chains were analyzed by immunosequencing. On the study's bioinformatics: TCRs in the repertoires were matched against a reference library of SARS-CoV-2-specific TCRs that had been generated with the MIRA antigen-specificity platform. Breadth meant the fraction of unique TCRs that were SARS-CoV-2-associated, whereas depth meant the fraction of total T cells that were SARS-CoV-2-associated. Using the MIRA data, each spike-specific TCR was mapped to the spike region that the TCR reacts to and placed in a CD4 or CD8 class. Log10-transformed breadth and depth values were compared by one-way ANOVA with Sidak's multiple comparisons tests. Imported from immuneACCESS, the table was reduced by TCRdb to in-frame sequences with V and J called. These copies leave out some clones; in studies compared against another copy, an unresolved V gene accounts for under half, and the cause of the remainder is not known. V, J and clone size are taken as reported in that table, and D and trimming were inferred from the DNA itself. The sample records 80,000 to 100,000 clones, approximately 83% of which are singletons. The leading ten clones occupy 9% to 14% of the sample.

The data were taken from a study of T cell responses to AZD1222 COVID-19 vaccine (dated by TCRdb to about 2021). About the study as a whole: TCR sequencing covered 230 or so trial participants: 200 to 220 given two doses of AZD1222 and around 26 given two doses of MenACWY control vaccine. Enrollment into the trials was organized by age into subgroups of 18-55, 56-69 and 70-plus years, and those subgroups contained approximately 150, 30 and 60 TCR-sequenced participants, respectively.

This specimen's time point label, interpreted: about 28 days (+/-7) after the second vaccine dose. AZD1222 recipients whose second dose came at about 4 weeks and those whose second dose came at about 12 weeks were combined into one group, since spike-specific TCR depth and breadth did not differ between the two schedules. Samples from vaccinated people were obtained from the UK trials COV001 and COV002, which included a single-blind randomized controlled phase 2/3 trial of AZD1222 (ChAdOx1 nCoV-19) in healthy adults. For TCRbeta chain sequencing, PBMC samples from trial participants were taken at day 0 and at day 28 after the second dose. CDR1 and CDR2, per the germline V gene, are SGHRS and YFSETQ. Its CDR3 holds 14 amino acids, cysteine through phenylalanine. The retained sequence is limited to the CDR3, 42 bases, with the frame set at the first base. V and J lose 5 bases and 1 base, and a span of 10 bases separates them.

Study-level results and caveats: Participants were mostly white British, with more females than males. The authors suggested clonal diversity may have been underestimated. Because no day 14 peak-response samples were available, the repertoires could be characterized only after the peak T cell response. Only a handful of AZD1222 recipients were SARS-CoV-2 seropositive at baseline, limiting conclusions about previously exposed vaccinees. A significant rise in spike-specific TCR breadth and depth was observed after two AZD1222 doses relative to day 0 and relative to MenACWY recipients. CD4 TCRs associated with the vaccine covered the entire spike protein, and the dominant responses were in regions 160-218 and 743-854. Nearly half of unique spike-specific TCRs reportedly recognized epitopes outside regions mutated in the B.1.351 and B.1.1.7 variants. In the small 56-69-year group, the increase in depth fell short of significance, most likely because of low power.

In this chain, TRBV5-1 is recombined with TRBJ1-3; the D segment could be TRBD1, given 6 matching bases. The sequenced sample was peripheral blood, obtained 28 days after the second AZD1222 dose. This receptor was obtained from an adult who received the AZD1222 COVID-19 vaccine. The DNA is TGCGCCAGCAGTGAGGGGGGATCTGGAAACACCATATATTTT. Its product reads: CASSEGGSGNTIYF.